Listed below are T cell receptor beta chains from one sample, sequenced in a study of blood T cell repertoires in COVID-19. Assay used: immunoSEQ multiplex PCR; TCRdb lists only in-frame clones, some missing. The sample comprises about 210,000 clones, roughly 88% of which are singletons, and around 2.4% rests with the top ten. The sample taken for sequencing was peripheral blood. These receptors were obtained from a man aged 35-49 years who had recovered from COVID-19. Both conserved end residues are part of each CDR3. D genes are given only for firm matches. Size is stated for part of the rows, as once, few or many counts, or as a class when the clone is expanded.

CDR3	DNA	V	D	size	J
CASSFPRGGEDTEAFF	TGTGCCAGCAGCTTCCCCCGGGGGGGCGAAGACACTGAAGCTTTCTTT	TRBV5-5	-	-	TRBJ1-1
CASGEVQGDGGDEQFF	TGTGCCAGCGGGGAGGTTCAGGGGGATGGTGGGGATGAGCAGTTCTTC	TRBV7-8	-	once	TRBJ2-1
CASSEHRPGTEAFF	TGCGCCAGCAGTGAGCACCGGCCGGGCACTGAAGCTTTCTTT	TRBV10-1	-	few	TRBJ1-1
CASSEGTSPYYNEQFF	TGTGCCAGCAGCGAGGGGACTAGCCCCTACTACAATGAGCAGTTCTTC	TRBV9	TRBD2	few	TRBJ2-1
CASTASRDSAYNEQFF	TGTGCCAGCACCGCGAGCCGGGACAGCGCCTACAATGAGCAGTTCTTC	TRBV2	TRBD1	-	TRBJ2-1
CASSILAGYRNEQFF	TGTGCCAGCAGCATACTAGCGGGATACCGTAATGAGCAGTTCTTC	TRBV5-4	TRBD2	once	TRBJ2-1
CASSMDRDYGYTF	TGTGCCAGCAGTATGGACAGGGACTATGGCTACACCTTC	TRBV2	TRBD1	-	TRBJ1-2
CASCSSGGSDTQYF	TGCGCCAGCTGTTCTAGCGGGGGATCAGATACGCAGTATTTT	TRBV5-1	TRBD2	-	TRBJ2-3
CASSFVTDNSPLHF	TGTGCCAGCAGCTTTGTGACAGACAATTCACCCCTCCACTTT	TRBV11-2	-	few	TRBJ1-6
CASSVGSGGHQPQHF	TGTGCCAGCAGCGTAGGGTCAGGGGGACATCAGCCCCAGCATTTT	TRBV7-9	TRBD1	-	TRBJ1-5
CASSLAGTGGGEKLFF	TGCGCCAGCAGCTTGGCCGGGACAGGGGGCGGTGAAAAACTGTTTTTT	TRBV5-1	TRBD1	-	TRBJ1-4
CASSQVIWASGANVLTF	TGTGCCAGCAGCCAAGTTATTTGGGCCTCTGGGGCCAACGTCCTGACTTTC	TRBV14	-	-	TRBJ2-6
CASSLLGSAWDYGYTF	TGTGCCAGCAGTTTATTAGGCAGCGCATGGGACTATGGCTACACCTTC	TRBV28	-	few	TRBJ1-2
CASSQLRQYGYTF	TGTGCCAGCAGCCAGTTGAGACAGTATGGCTACACCTTC	TRBV14	-	-	TRBJ1-2
CASSIVPSGNNEQFF	TGTGCCAGTAGTATAGTTCCTAGCGGCAACAATGAGCAGTTCTTC	TRBV19	TRBD2	-	TRBJ2-1